Following are 20 T cell receptor beta chains from one sample sequenced in a study of Tregs in tolerant kidney transplant recipients. TCRdb's copy holds only in-frame clones and misses some; the assay was immunoSEQ multiplex PCR. The sample table sets out roughly 48,000 clones. Sequences were derived from CD4+ T cells from blood, sampled before the transplant. The receptors stem from a human donor who received a combined kidney and bone marrow transplant.

Concerning this clone: The read terminates 3 residues ahead of where the CDR3 ends, so the germline J gene completes it. The chain joins TRBV5-4 to TRBJ2-1; D call uncertain. CDR1 is SGHNT, CDR2 YYREEE, per germline (reference sequence). The CDR3 extends over 14 amino acids. Trimming pared 3 bases from V and 4 bases from J, leaving 11 bases between. CDR3: CASSSPPLYNEQFF. The covered CDR3 bases are TGTGCCAGCAGCTCCCCTCCCCTTTACAATGAG.

Of note for this clone: The read finishes 3 residues shy of the CDR3 end, and the germline J gene is used to complete it. This chain links TRBV5-1 with TRBJ2-3, with TRBD2 as a possible D gene (5 bases). Deletions cut 3 bases from V and 6 bases from J, with 11 bases between. The CDR3 has 13 amino acids. Germline CDR1 is SGHRS and CDR2 is YFSETQ. The CDR3 is CASSSSQRDTQYF. CDR3 DNA, as far as it was read: TGCGCCAGCAGCTCATCACAGCGGGATACG.

On this clone: The sequenced fragment ends 3 residues before the CDR3 boundary, so the rest is inferred from the germline J gene. The V and J genes are TRBV4-2 and TRBJ2-2, with TRBD2 matching over 15 bases. Germline V gene data show CDR1 as LGHNA and CDR2 as YNFKEQ. The J segment lost 3 bases and the V segment lost 4 bases, leaving 12 bases of the junction unmatched. The length of the CDR3 is 20 residues. CDR3 bases read: TGTGCCAGCAGCCCTAGTGGGGGACTAGCGGGGGGATCGCACACCGGGGAG. As protein: CASSPSGGLAGGSHTGE. The full CDR3 protein reads CASSPSGGLAGGSHTGELFF.

As regards this clone: Sequencing ends 3 residues short of the CDR3 end; the germline J gene provides the rest. The chain is built from TRBV7-3 and TRBJ2-4; 10 bases align to TRBD2. The CDR3 extends over 18 amino acids. V was clipped by 5 bases and J by 4 bases; unmatched bases: 14. Germline CDR1 SGHTA, CDR2 FQGTGA. The covered CDR3 bases are TGTGCCAGCAGCCCGGGGACTAGCGAAGGCAAGGGGAAAAACATT. This sequence encodes CASSPGTSEGKGKNI. The CDR3 in its entirety is CASSPGTSEGKGKNIQYF.

In regard to this clone: The sequence runs out 3 residues before the end of the CDR3; the remainder is reconstructed from the germline J gene. The genes are TRBV9 and TRBJ1-4; D is unclear. The CDR3 runs 15 residues. CDR1 is SGDLS and CDR2 is YYNGEE in the germline V gene. V was cut by 0 bases and J by 0 bases, with 6 bases left in between. CDR3 DNA (partial): TGTGCCAGCAGCGTAGATACGGCAACTAATGAAAAA. This translates into CASSVDTATNEK. The full-length CDR3 reads as CASSVDTATNEKLFF.

As to this clone: With the read ending 3 residues before the CDR3 end, the germline J gene is used to fill in that end. This chain uses TRBV5-1 with TRBJ1-5, with TRBD1 matching over 8 bases. CDR1 SGHRS and CDR2 YFSETQ come from the germline V gene. This CDR3 spans 15 amino acids. After removal of 0 bases from V and 3 bases from J, the junction contained 2 bases not matched to a gene. The DNA read from the CDR3 is TGCGCCAGCAGCTTGGGGACAGGGACCAATCAGCCC. Amino acids: CASSLGTGTNQP. The whole CDR3 reads CASSLGTGTNQPQHF.

About this clone itself: The read ends 3 residues before the CDR3 terminus; that terminus is restored from the germline J gene. V usage is TRBV6-1 and J usage is TRBJ1-5; D is ambiguous. Germline V gene sequence: CDR1 MNHNS, CDR2 SASEGT. CDR3 length equals 15 residues. V lost 1 base and J lost 7, with 14 bases in between. The CDR3 sequence is CASSEVVRAGQPQHF. The sequenced part of the CDR3 DNA is TGTGCCAGCAGTGAAGTAGTAAGAGCCGGGCAGCCC.

On this clone itself: The read ends 3 residues early relative to the CDR3; the germline J gene fills the gap. The chain recombines TRBV7-2 with TRBJ2-5; 12 nucleotides line up with TRBD1. V lost 0 bases, J lost 7 bases, and 3 bases stayed unmatched. The CDR3 is 15 residues long. CDR1 and CDR2 from the germline V gene are SGHTA and FQGNSA. CDR3 loop: CASSLAGQGAGTQYF. CDR3 bases read: TGTGCCAGCAGCTTAGCGGGACAGGGGGCTGGGACC.

Remarks on this clone: The read gets to within 3 residues of the CDR3 end, and the germline J gene fills in the rest. This sequence joins TRBV19 and TRBJ2-3, with 7 bases that match TRBD1. Germline V lookup: CDR1 LNHDA, CDR2 SQIVND (reference sequence). This CDR3 has 15 amino acids. V gave up 6 bases and J gave up 1 base; unmatched junction bases: 7. The CDR3 is CASRDREIGTDTQYF. The covered CDR3 bases are TGTGCCAGTAGAGACAGGGAAATCGGCACAGATACG. Filled out from reference TRBV19 and TRBJ2-3, the complete variable domain reads DGGITQSPKYLFRKEGQNVTLSCEQNLNHDAMYWYRQDPGQGLRLIYYSQIVNDFQKGDIAEGYSVSREKKESFPLTVTSAQKNPTAFYLCASRDREIGTDTQYFGPGTRLTVL.

About this clone: Read data end 3 residues before the CDR3 end; the end is taken from the germline J gene. The chain links TRBV30 to TRBJ1-1; D possibly corresponds to TRBD1 (5 bases). Trimming removed 1 base at V and 5 bases at J, with 11 bases between. This CDR3 has 13 amino acids. CDR1 and CDR2 from the germline V gene are GTSNPN and SVGIG (reference sequence). Incomplete CDR3 DNA: TGTGCCTGGAGTGCCTTCGAGGGGACTGAA. Translation gives CAWSAFEGTE. The whole CDR3 region reads CAWSAFEGTEAFF.

In regard to this clone: The CDR3 end falls 3 residues outside the read, so it is completed with the germline J gene. The J gene is TRBJ1-5, the V gene TRBV30, with TRBD1 matching over 8 bases. Germline V gene data show CDR1 as GTSNPN and CDR2 as SVGIG (reference sequence). V gave up 0 bases and J gave up 4 bases; unmatched junction bases: 5. The CDR3 is 15 amino acids. CDR3 protein: CAWSVRTGRNQPQHF. The covered CDR3 bases are TGTGCCTGGAGTGTAAGGACAGGGCGAAATCAGCCC.

Note on this clone: The sequenced fragment ends 3 residues before the CDR3 boundary, so the rest is inferred from the germline J gene. This chain links TRBV7-8 with TRBJ2-5, with D uncertain. This CDR3 has 14 amino acids. CDR1 SGHVS and CDR2 FQNEAQ come from the germline V gene. V lost 1 base and J 2 bases, leaving 8 bases between the germline ends. The sequenced part of the CDR3 DNA is TGTGCCAGCAGCTTAGAGAGAGGTCAAGAGACC. Translating gives CASSLERGQET. Given in full, the CDR3 is CASSLERGQETQYF.

Concerning this clone: The sequenced fragment ends 3 residues before the CDR3 boundary, so the rest is inferred from the germline J gene. The gene calls are TRBV2 and TRBJ2-2; no definite D call. V was pared by 5 bases and J by 7 bases, with 5 bases between. The CDR3 spans 11 residues. Germline CDR1 SNHLY, CDR2 FYNNEI. The CDR3 loop reads CASSSYGELFF. Incomplete CDR3 DNA: TGTGCCAGCAGTTCCTACGGGGAG.

About this clone: The DNA ends 3 residues before the CDR3 does, and the rest of the CDR3 is filled in from the germline J gene. V usage is TRBV19 and J usage is TRBJ2-3; TRBD2 matches 7 bases. This CDR3 has 18 residues. Trimming at V came to 8 bases and at J to 0 bases, leaving 17 bases not matched to a gene. CDR1 and CDR2 (germline): LNHDA, SQIVND (reference sequence). This CDR3 is CASPTTPTSRSSTDTQYF. The covered CDR3 bases are TGTGCCAGTCCTACTACCCCGACTAGCAGATCTAGCACAGATACG.

Regarding this clone: The missing CDR3 end, 3 residues past where the read stops, is filled in from the germline J gene. This chain joins TRBV7-9 and TRBJ2-1; 14 nucleotides match TRBD2. The length of the CDR3 is 15 residues. Germline V gene lookup returns CDR1 SEHNR and CDR2 FQNEAQ (reference sequence). Trimming removed 3 bases from V and 9 bases from J; junction bases left unmatched: 4. This CDR3 is CASSLGLAGAPEQFF. Partial CDR3 DNA: TGTGCCAGCAGCTTGGGACTAGCGGGAGCCCCTGAG.

CDR3 in amino acids: CASSQGGLAGMNEQFF. The sequenced part of the CDR3 DNA is TGTGCCAGCAGCCAGGGGGGACTAGCGGGAATGAATGAG. This chain uses TRBV7-3 with TRBJ2-1; 13 bases agree with TRBD2. The read stops 3 residues short of the end of the CDR3; the missing end is completed from the germline J gene. The CDR3 contains 16 residues. CDR1 and CDR2 (germline): SGHTA, FQGTGA. V shed 5 bases and J 7 bases; nucleotides not matched to a gene: 8.

Note on this clone: The sequenced fragment ends 3 residues before the CDR3 boundary, so the rest is inferred from the germline J gene. This chain connects TRBV20-1 to TRBJ1-5, with TRBD1 identical over 8 bases. Trimming removed 6 bases from V and 2 bases from J; junction bases left unmatched: 6. The CDR3 loop spans 14 amino acids. The germline V gene encodes CDR1 DFQATT and CDR2 SNEGSKA (reference sequence). The CDR3 DNA, read in part, is TGCAGTGCCCCAGGGGGCGAGGGCAATCAGCCC. This sequence encodes CSAPGGEGNQP. The full CDR3 reads CSAPGGEGNQPQHF.

Concerning this clone: With the read ending 3 residues before the CDR3 end, the germline J gene is used to fill in that end. The chain carries TRBV6-1 and TRBJ2-7; no firm D call. V was cut by 1 base and J by 5 bases, with 12 bases left in between. Germline V CDR1 and CDR2: MNHNS, SASEGT. This CDR3 comprises 14 residues. CDR3 DNA (partial): TGTGCCAGCAGTGAAGTGGTAGGAGCGCACGAG. This translates into CASSEVVGAHE. The complete CDR3 sequence is CASSEVVGAHEQYF.

A word on this clone: From the germline J gene comes the end of the CDR3, since the read stops 3 residues before it. The chain carries TRBV29-1 and TRBJ2-7, with TRBD2 matching over 12 bases. Germline CDR1 SQVTM, CDR2 ANQGSEA. The ends lost 6 bases at V and 6 bases at J; junction bases unmatched: 9. The CDR3 extends over 14 amino acids. The DNA read from the CDR3 is TGCAGCGTCTTACTAGCGGGAGGAGTAGGCGAG. Protein sequence: CSVLLAGGVGE. The CDR3 as a whole reads CSVLLAGGVGEQYF.

Details on this clone: The CDR3 is cut off 3 residues early in the read; its end comes from the germline J gene. This chain joins TRBV5-1 and TRBJ2-3; TRBD2 agrees at 10 bases. With 4 bases clipped from V and 5 bases from J, the junction kept 7 bases outside the gene matches. The length of the CDR3 is 15 residues. Germline assignment: CDR1 SGHRS and CDR2 YFSETQ. CDR3 protein: CASSLPSGSEDTQYF. Partial CDR3 DNA: TGCGCCAGCAGCCTACCTAGCGGGAGTGAAGATACG. Using reference TRBV5-1 and TRBJ2-3 for the parts outside the CDR3, the full variable domain is KAGVTQTPRYLIKTRGQQVTLSCSPISGHRSVSWYQQTPGQGLQFLFEYFSETQRNKGNFPGRFSGRQFSNSRSEMNVSTLELGDSALYLCASSLPSGSEDTQYFGPGTRLTVL.